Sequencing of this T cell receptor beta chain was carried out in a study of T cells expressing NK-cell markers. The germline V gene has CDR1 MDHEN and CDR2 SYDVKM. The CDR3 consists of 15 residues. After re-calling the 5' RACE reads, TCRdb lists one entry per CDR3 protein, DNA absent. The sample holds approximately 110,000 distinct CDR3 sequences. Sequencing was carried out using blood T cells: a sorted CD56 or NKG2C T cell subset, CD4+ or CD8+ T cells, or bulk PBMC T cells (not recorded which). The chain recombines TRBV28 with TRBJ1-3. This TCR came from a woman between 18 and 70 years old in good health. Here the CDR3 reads CASRLQVNSGNTIYF.